Given below is one TCR beta chain in context. As yet, its antigen is unknown. The sample is drawn from a study of CD8+CD57+ T cells in acquired aplastic anemia. Study-wide context: Sorted CD4+ plus CD8+ cells gave DNA averaging around 3 ug. Study outcomes and limitations: Any difference that existed in CD8+ Simpson's diversity between patients and controls was not significant. Shared by patients and controls, roughly 28 CD8+ CDR3s were abundant in patients.

TCR beta VDJ and CDR3 were profiled, and genomic DNA was the template. From the reads, TCRdb called clonotypes with MiXCR, one entry per CDR3 protein. The data show 150,000 to 200,000 distinct CDR3 sequences, about three fifths seen once. CDR3 size: 17 residues. The germline gives CDR1 KGHSH, CDR2 LQKENI. The ends were cut back, 1 base at V and 6 bases at J, with 16 bases in the middle. The specimen sequenced was sorted CD4+, CD8+, or CD8+CD57+ T cells (not recorded which) from PBMCs. The clonotype originates from a human donor with severe aplastic anemia or a healthy control (not recorded which). The V call is TRBV18, the J call TRBJ1-6; D gene ambiguous. The DNA for the CDR3 is TGTGCCAGCTCACCACTCGCAGAGCGGGTAGCTAATTCACCCCTCCACTTT. It yields the protein CASSPLAERVANSPLHF. Full variable domain (rest looked up from reference TRBV18 and TRBJ1-6): NAGVMQNPRHLVRRRGQEARLRCSPMKGHSHVYWYRQLPEEGLKFMVYLQKENIIDESGMPKERFSAEFPKEGPSILRIQQVVRGDSAAYFCASSPLAERVANSPLHFGNGTRLTVT.